Shown below are 26 T cell receptor beta chains from a single sample sequenced in a study of T cell repertoires in cytomegalovirus infection. Via MiXCR, TCRdb re-called the reads, giving one row per CDR3 protein. This table holds about 480,000 distinct CDR3 sequences, about 33% found once. These TCRs are of unknown antigen specificity. Specimen: cultured PBMCs, collected from culture after CMV antigen stimulation. All receptors come from a human donor in good health (CMV status not recorded). Some clones in this sample may be carry-over from other donors' samples.

The chain joins TRBV28 to TRBJ1-2; 10 bases map to TRBD1. Germline trimming cut 4 bases from V and 7 bases from J; bases unmatched to any gene: 6. This CDR3 has 14 residues. Germline assignment: CDR1 MDHEN and CDR2 SYDVKM. The CDR3 coding sequence is TGTGCCAGCAGTTCTGGGACAGGGGTTTCTGGCTACACCTTC. Translated: CASSSGTGVSGYTF.

V and J are TRBV19 and TRBJ1-1; D uncertain. The germline CDR1 and CDR2 sequences are LNHDA and SQIVND (reference sequence). The CDR3 spans 13 residues. Trimming took 3 bases from V and 0 from J, leaving 5 bases between them. CDR3 in DNA: TGTGCCAGTAGTATCGCCTTGAACACTGAAGCTTTCTTT. Its translation is CASSIALNTEAFF.

This clonotype was counted a few times. V is TRBV11-2 and J is TRBJ1-3, with 9 bases that match TRBD1. CDR3 length: 17 residues. Germline CDR1 SGHAT, CDR2 FQNNGV. V lost 5 bases to trimming and J lost 7 bases; unmatched junction nucleotides: 15. The CDR3 region has the DNA TGTGCCAGCAGCGCCGCGGGACAGGGTATCAGTAAGAACACCATATATTTT. Protein sequence: CASSAAGQGISKNTIYF.

The chain joins TRBV7-9 to TRBJ1-2; tentative D call: TRBD1 (5 bases). Germline V CDR1 and CDR2: SEHNR, FQNEAQ (reference sequence). V was pared by 1 base and J by 8 bases, with 11 bases between. The CDR3 is made up of 13 amino acids. For the CDR3, the DNA is TGTGCCAGCAGCTTAGAGGGGCCAAGGGGCTACACCTTC. The encoded protein is CASSLEGPRGYTF.

The V call is TRBV19, the J call TRBJ2-7, with 8 bases identical to TRBD1. Trimming cost V 7 bases and J 2 bases; bases outside gene matches: 10. Germline CDR1 and CDR2: LNHDA and SQIVND (reference sequence). CDR3 length equals 15 residues. In DNA form, the CDR3 reads TGTGCCAGTACCCCTGCCGGGACAGGAGCCTACGAGCAGTACTTC. Amino acid sequence: CASTPAGTGAYEQYF.

This clonotype was recorded at least ten times. The CDR3 DNA sequence: TGTGCCAGCAGCAGTTCTAGCGCCGGCACAGATACGCAGTATTTT. Protein product: CASSSSSAGTDTQYF. The rearrangement links TRBV7-8 to TRBJ2-3; maybe TRBD2 (6 bases). Germline-derived CDR1 and CDR2 are SGHVS and FQNEAQ. Deletions cut 5 bases from V and 1 base from J, with 13 bases between. The CDR3 spans 15 residues.

This sequence joins TRBV12-3 or TRBV12-4 and TRBJ1-1, with TRBD1 matching over 12 bases. This CDR3 comprises 15 residues. V lost 6 bases, J lost 5 bases, and 7 bases stayed unmatched. In DNA, the CDR3 is TGTGCCAGCAGGGTCGGGGACAGGGGGCCGACTGAAGCTTTCTTT. Protein sequence: CASRVGDRGPTEAFF.

This clonotype was seen more than once but under ten times. The rearrangement joins TRBV2 to TRBJ1-4; the D is unclear. CDR1 and CDR2 (germline): SNHLY, FYNNEI. Trimming cost V 8 bases and J 0 bases, with 10 bases left between them. The CDR3 extends over 14 amino acids. CDR3 nucleotides: TGTGCCAGCGGAGAAGTTGCAACTAATGAAAAACTGTTTTTT. As protein: CASGEVATNEKLFF.

This sequence joins TRBV12-3 or TRBV12-4 and TRBJ1-2, with 7 bases fitting TRBD1. The CDR3 length is 12 residues. V trimming: 4 bases; J trimming: 7 bases; junction bases outside the gene matches: 3. The CDR3 loop reads CASSSTGAGYTF. The DNA of the CDR3 is TGTGCCAGCAGTTCCACAGGGGCTGGCTACACCTTC.

This clonotype was recorded at least ten times. The chain is built from TRBV7-2 and TRBJ2-4, with a weak D call TRBD2 (5 bases). The V end lost 5 bases, the J end lost 13 bases, and 18 bases lay between the germline ends. CDR1 and CDR2 from the germline V gene are SGHTA and FQGNSA. The CDR3 totals 13 residues. CDR3 coding DNA: TGTGCCAGCAGCCGAGGCAGGAGTCCGGGGCAGTACTTC. It translates to CASSRGRSPGQYF.

The chain uses TRBV7-2 and TRBJ2-1; 7 bases line up with TRBD2. The CDR3 totals 15 residues. Trimming cost V 2 bases and J 7 bases; bases outside gene matches: 8. In germline, CDR1 is SGHTA, CDR2 FQGNSA. The DNA for the CDR3 is TGTGCCAGCAGCTTATTTGGGGGACTACATAATGAGCAGTTCTTC. Protein sequence: CASSLFGGLHNEQFF.

The chain links TRBV5-1 to TRBJ2-3; 7 positions agree with TRBD1. The J segment lost 3 bases and the V segment lost 4 bases, leaving 5 bases of the junction unmatched. From germline, CDR1 is SGHRS and CDR2 YFSETQ. The CDR3 has 14 amino acids. Here the CDR3 DNA reads TGCGCCAGCAGCATACTACAGGGGACAGATACGCAGTATTTT. This sequence encodes CASSILQGTDTQYF.

In this sample, this clonotype turned up a few times. The V call is TRBV4-1, the J call TRBJ2-1; D gene ambiguous. The CDR3 has 12 residues. Germline CDR1 MGHRA, CDR2 YSYEKL. Trimming stripped 4 bases from V and 9 bases from J, with 10 bases between. Here the CDR3 reads CASSRRLSEQFF. The CDR3 DNA is TGCGCCAGCAGCCGCCGACTTAGTGAGCAGTTCTTC.

V gene TRBV4-3 combines with J gene TRBJ2-5, with 9 bases fitting TRBD2. There are 16 residues in the CDR3. Unmatched junction bases numbered 6, after V lost 0 bases and J lost 4 bases. Germline V gene lookup returns CDR1 LGHNA and CDR2 YSLEER. DNA of the CDR3: TGCGCCAGCAGCCAAGATGTAACTAGCGGGCGAGAGACCCAGTACTTC. It yields the protein CASSQDVTSGRETQYF.

This clonotype occurred a few times. The V and J genes are TRBV11-2 and TRBJ2-5, with D tentatively TRBD1 (6 bases). From germline, CDR1 is SGHAT and CDR2 FQNNGV. The CDR3 loop spans 14 amino acids. Trimming removed 3 bases from V and 5 bases from J, with 13 bases in between. CDR3 amino acids: CASSFGQYLETQYF. The CDR3 region has the DNA TGTGCCAGCAGCTTTGGACAGTATTTGGAGACCCAGTACTTC.

This clonotype was detected ten times or more. V is TRBV7-2 and J is TRBJ1-1; D is unclear. Germline lookup yields CDR1 SGHTA and CDR2 FQGNSA. V was pared by 3 bases and J by 5 bases, with 10 bases between. This CDR3 is built from 13 residues. The CDR3 sequence is CASSFVGETEAFF. The CDR3 DNA sequence: TGTGCCAGCAGCTTTGTAGGCGAGACTGAAGCTTTCTTT.

This clonotype was recorded many times. This sequence joins TRBV5-6 and TRBJ1-1; D possibly corresponds to TRBD1 (6 bases). This CDR3 contains 14 residues. Germline CDR1 SGHDT, CDR2 YYEEEE. The V gene lost 0 bases and the J gene lost 1 base, with 7 bases spanning the gap. CDR3 bases: TGTGCCAGCAGCTTGGCAGGGGAGAACACTGAAGCTTTCTTT. Translating gives CASSLAGENTEAFF.

V and J are TRBV27 and TRBJ1-5; D ambiguous. Germline loops: CDR1 MNHEY, CDR2 SMNVEV (reference sequence). V was shortened by 4 bases and J by 5 bases, with 12 bases between the two germline ends. The CDR3 runs 14 residues. The CDR3 DNA reads as TGTGCCAGCAGTTCCAGCTCTCCGTATCAGCCCCAGCATTTT. It specifies CASSSSSPYQPQHF.

Only a few counts were recorded for this clonotype. The gene calls are TRBV12-3 or TRBV12-4 and TRBJ1-5; 7 nucleotides align to TRBD1. This CDR3 spans 15 amino acids. The V gene end was trimmed by 5 bases and the J gene end by 6 bases; junction bases not matched to a gene: 10. The CDR3 is CASSLQGDPIQPQHF. CDR3 DNA sequence: TGTGCCAGCAGTCTTCAGGGGGACCCTATTCAGCCCCAGCATTTT.

This sequence joins TRBV6-8 and TRBJ1-4, with no clear D. Germline assignment: CDR1 MNHGY and CDR2 SAAAGT. V was cut by 6 bases and J by 8 bases, with 7 bases left in between. The CDR3 has 11 amino acids. In DNA, the CDR3 is TGTGCCAGCAGCTACCGAGAAAAACTGTTTTTT. Its protein product is CASSYREKLFF.

The V call is TRBV6-2 or TRBV6-3, the J call TRBJ2-1, with 10 bases aligning to TRBD2. Germline CDR1 reads MNHEY; CDR2 reads SVGEGT. The CDR3 extends over 14 amino acids. Germline trimming cut 2 bases from V and 8 bases from J; bases unmatched to any gene: 3. CDR3: CASSYGLAVDEQFF. The CDR3 bases are TGTGCCAGCAGTTACGGACTAGCGGTGGATGAGCAGTTCTTC.

The chain recombines TRBV6-2 or TRBV6-3 with TRBJ1-2; D perhaps matches TRBD1 (5 bases). The CDR3 loop spans 15 amino acids. CDR1 MNHEY and CDR2 SVGEGT come from the germline V gene. V was cut by 6 bases and J by 9 bases, with 23 bases left in between. CDR3 nucleotide sequence: TGTGCCAGCAGCTTAGGACATGGGGGAGTTCGCAGCTACACCTTC. Translation: CASSLGHGGVRSYTF.

This chain connects TRBV29-1 to TRBJ2-3, with 8 bases identical to TRBD2. This CDR3 spans 14 amino acids. Germline V gene sequence: CDR1 SQVTM, CDR2 ANQGSEA. With 5 bases clipped from V and 4 bases from J, the junction kept 8 bases outside the gene matches. In nucleotides, the CDR3 is TGCAGCGTTTTAGCGGGATTTCCGGCAGATACGCAGTATTTT. Encoded protein: CSVLAGFPADTQYF.

This clonotype was observed a handful of times. The chain is built from TRBV6-8 and TRBJ2-7, with D possibly TRBD1 on 6 matching bases. The CDR3 spans 13 residues. Germline loops: CDR1 MNHGY, CDR2 SAAAGT. V was pared by 5 bases and J by 7 bases, with 15 bases between. The CDR3 loop reads CASSPGHLLEQYF. As DNA, the CDR3 is TGTGCCAGCAGTCCGGGACACCTTTTGGAGCAGTACTTC.

The gene calls are TRBV4-2 and TRBJ2-7; D could derive from TRBD1 or TRBD2 (5 bases each). The germline CDR1 and CDR2 sequences are LGHNA and YNFKEQ. CDR3 length equals 15 residues. Deletions cut 0 bases from V and 0 bases from J, with 9 bases between. The CDR3, as DNA: TGTGCCAGCAGCCAAGAAGGGACCGTCTCCTACGAGCAGTACTTC. It codes for CASSQEGTVSYEQYF.

This clonotype was detected only a few times. The rearrangement joins TRBV7-2 to TRBJ2-1, with 10 bases that match TRBD1. The V segment lost 5 bases and the J segment 9 bases; nucleotides outside the gene matches: 4. The CDR3 has 13 amino acids. Germline V gene data show CDR1 as SGHTA and CDR2 as FQGNSA. The CDR3 DNA reads TGTGCCAGCAGCCGGGACAGGGGAGCTGAGCAGTTCTTC. Translation gives CASSRDRGAEQFF. Full variable domain (missing parts from reference TRBV7-2 and TRBJ2-1): GAGVSQSPSNKVTEKGKDVELRCDPISGHTALYWYRQSLGQGLEFLIYFQGNSAPDKSGLPSDRFSAERTGGSVSTLTIQRTQQEDSAVYLCASSRDRGAEQFFGPGTRLTVL.